The 21 T cell receptor beta chains given below trace back to one sample, sequenced in a study of response to subunit inactivated influenza vaccine. TCRdb used MiXCR to reprocess the RT-PCR reads, holding one entry per CDR3 protein. The top ten clones hold around 13% of a sample with under 550,000 distinct CDR3 sequences, approximately 7.7% of them seen once. Source: PBMCs from blood, taken 23 months after vaccination. The receptor set was obtained from a man between 50 and 70 years old who received an inactivated influenza vaccine.

This clonotype appeared a few times. J is TRBJ1-5 and V is TRBV24-1; 9 positions match TRBD1. The V and J ends lost 3 bases and 5 bases, in that order; junction bases with no gene match: 4. Germline V CDR1 and CDR2: KGHDR, SFDVKD. The CDR3 is made up of 15 amino acids. The CDR3 sequence is CATSDGGQGYQPQHF. The CDR3 region has the DNA TGTGCCACCAGTGATGGGGGACAGGGTTATCAGCCCCAGCATTTT.

This clonotype came up many times. This chain connects TRBV6-2 or TRBV6-3 to TRBJ1-2; TRBD1 matches 11 bases. CDR3 length equals 12 residues. J was trimmed by 6 bases and V by 9 bases; bases with no gene match: 3. Germline CDR1 and CDR2: MNHEY and SVGEGT. CDR3: CASLDRGHGYTF. CDR3 sequence (DNA): TGTGCCAGTTTGGACAGGGGGCATGGCTACACCTTC.

The chain recombines TRBV12-3 or TRBV12-4 with TRBJ1-3, with D unresolved. This CDR3 contains 12 residues. Trimming left V 3 bases short and J 5 bases short, with 5 bases between. CDR3 coding DNA: TGTGCCAGCAGTTTTCCCAGAAACACCATATATTTT. It specifies CASSFPRNTIYF.

The genes are TRBV6-5 and TRBJ2-7; weak D call: TRBD1 (6 bases). In germline, CDR1 is MNHEY, CDR2 SVGAGI. The germline V and J ends were trimmed by 0 bases and 4 bases, with 25 bases remaining between them. The CDR3 covers 19 residues. The CDR3: CASSYSAPLRDNRTYEQYF. The CDR3 DNA sequence: TGTGCCAGCAGTTACTCGGCCCCTCTCCGGGACAACCGCACGTACGAGCAGTACTTC.

The chain carries TRBV5-1 and TRBJ1-4; the match to TRBD1 covers 11 bases. V lost 6 bases, J lost 2 bases, and 6 bases stayed unmatched. The CDR3 totals 16 residues. Germline V gene data show CDR1 as SGHRS and CDR2 as YFSETQ. CDR3 sequence: CASTRTGGVTNEKLFF. The DNA of the CDR3 is TGCGCCAGCACCAGGACAGGGGGCGTTACTAATGAAAAACTGTTTTTT.

This clonotype was observed at least ten times. The chain uses TRBV5-1 and TRBJ1-6; 9 bases align to TRBD1. Germline V gene sequence: CDR1 SGHRS, CDR2 YFSETQ. J was trimmed by 7 bases and V by 3 bases; bases with no gene match: 8. The CDR3 runs 16 residues. The CDR3 region has the DNA TGCGCCAGCAGCTCTACCGGGACAGGGACAAATTCACCCCTCCACTTT. This codes for CASSSTGTGTNSPLHF.

Only a few counts were recorded for this clonotype. This chain joins TRBV7-9 and TRBJ1-1; D is possibly TRBD1 (5 bases). Germline-derived CDR1 and CDR2 are SEHNR and FQNEAQ (reference sequence). The CDR3 is 12 residues long. The V end was cut by 1 base, the J end by 8 bases, with 8 bases between. The DNA of the CDR3 is TGTGCCAGCAGCTTAGGGGGCTGGGAAGCTTTCTTT. It specifies CASSLGGWEAFF.

This clonotype turned up a few times. The chain uses TRBV6-2 or TRBV6-3 and TRBJ2-7; D possibly corresponds to TRBD1 (6 bases). V was shortened by 2 bases and J by 3 bases, with 11 bases between the two germline ends. CDR1 is MNHEY and CDR2 is SVGEGT in the germline V gene. The CDR3 is made up of 14 amino acids. The CDR3 DNA follows: TGTGCCAGCAGTTACCGGGACACCTTCTACGAGCAGTACTTC. This gives the protein CASSYRDTFYEQYF.

This clonotype was recorded at least ten times. One junction end does not reproduce the germline sequence, and a read error may be involved. The CDR3 sequence: CASSLARPFTGARNAIYF. DNA of the CDR3: TGTGCCAGCAGCTTAGCGCGTCCCTTCACGGGGGCTCGAAACGCCATATATTTT. This chain links TRBV7-2 with TRBJ1-3; TRBD1 is a possible D gene (6 bases). Germline lookup yields CDR1 SGHTA and CDR2 FQGNSA. The CDR3 extends over 18 amino acids.

The chain couples TRBV4-3 to TRBJ2-5; TRBD2 is a possible D gene (5 bases). The V end was cut by 1 base, the J end by 4 bases, with 13 bases between. Germline-derived CDR1 and CDR2 are LGHNA and YSLEER. The CDR3 is made up of 15 amino acids. CDR3 sequence (DNA): TGCGCCAGCAGCCAAGCCACGAGGAGGCGAGAGACCCAGTACTTC. Translating gives CASSQATRRRETQYF.

In this sample, this clonotype turned up a few times. The gene calls are TRBV11-2 and TRBJ2-1; 8 bases fit TRBD2. V lost 6 bases and J lost 0; bases outside the gene matches: 7. The CDR3 has 16 residues. Germline loops: CDR1 SGHAT, CDR2 FQNNGV. CDR3 region: CASRLNSGSSYNEQFF. CDR3 DNA: TGTGCCAGCAGATTAAACAGCGGGAGCTCCTACAATGAGCAGTTCTTC.

This clonotype was counted ten times or more. V gene TRBV18 combines with J gene TRBJ2-7; D is uncertain. The V end lost 2 bases, the J end lost 3 bases, and 8 bases lay between the germline ends. The CDR3 sequence is 13 residues long. Germline values: CDR1 KGHSH, CDR2 LQKENI. The DNA for the CDR3 is TGTGCCAGCTCACCAGCCAGCTTCTACGAGCAGTACTTC. This encodes CASSPASFYEQYF.

In its sample, this clonotype was seen a few times. The chain combines TRBV5-1 with TRBJ1-2; D possibly corresponds to TRBD1 (6 bases). The CDR3 extends over 14 amino acids. Germline V gene data show CDR1 as SGHRS and CDR2 as YFSETQ. Trimming left V 4 bases short and J 2 bases short, with 12 bases between. CDR3: CASSPDQGNYGYTF. CDR3 in DNA: TGCGCCAGCAGCCCAGATCAGGGGAACTATGGCTACACCTTC. Complete variable domain (other parts from reference TRBV5-1 and TRBJ1-2): KAGVTQTPRYLIKTRGQQVTLSCSPISGHRSVSWYQQTPGQGLQFLFEYFSETQRNKGNFPGRFSGRQFSNSRSEMNVSTLELGDSALYLCASSPDQGNYGYTFGSGTRLTVV.

The rearrangement joins TRBV6-1 to TRBJ2-2; D is unclear. This CDR3 region has 16 residues. V was trimmed by 5 bases and J by 1 base, leaving 14 bases between them. Germline CDR1 is MNHNS and CDR2 is SASEGT. CDR3 loop: CASSNQDRWNTGELFF. The CDR3 DNA reads TGTGCCAGCAGTAATCAGGATAGGTGGAACACCGGGGAGCTGTTTTTT.

The chain joins TRBV11-2 to TRBJ1-1; D is possibly TRBD1 (5 bases). CDR3 length: 17 residues. The germline V gene has CDR1 SGHAT and CDR2 FQNNGV. The ends were cut back, 2 bases at V and 5 bases at J, with 21 bases in the middle. The CDR3 coding sequence is TGTGCCAGCAGCTTATTGGCGGTGGTCAGGGCTTATACTGAAGCTTTCTTT. It yields the protein CASSLLAVVRAYTEAFF.

This clonotype was counted between two and nine times. This chain connects TRBV7-9 to TRBJ1-2, with D unclear. CDR1 is SEHNR, CDR2 FQNEAQ, per germline (reference sequence). The CDR3 has 12 residues. The germline V and J ends were trimmed by 5 bases and 4 bases, with 8 bases remaining between them. The chain's CDR3 is CASSGGSYGYTF. Here the CDR3 DNA reads TGTGCCAGCAGCGGAGGGAGCTATGGCTACACCTTC.

This clonotype appeared many times. The rearrangement links TRBV7-8 to TRBJ1-2; D uncertain. The length of the CDR3 is 14 residues. Per germline, CDR1 SGHVS and CDR2 FQNEAQ. Between the trimmed V and J ends, which lost 1 base and 2 bases, there was a span of 8 bases. The CDR3 DNA sequence: TGTGCCAGCAGCTTAGGCCAGAGGAACTATGGCTACACCTTC. Protein product: CASSLGQRNYGYTF.

This clonotype showed up just a few times. The V call is TRBV20-1, the J call TRBJ2-7; 8 bases are a match to TRBD2. Per the germline V gene, CDR1 is DFQATT and CDR2 is SNEGSKA (reference sequence). The CDR3 has 17 amino acids. V was pared by 0 bases and J by 0 bases, with 10 bases of the junction left unmatched. CDR3 DNA sequence: TGCAGTGCTAGAGATCGGGGGGGTCAGGGGAGCTCCTACGAGCAGTACTTC. The encoded protein is CSARDRGGQGSSYEQYF.

This clonotype was recorded many times. The chain links TRBV9 to TRBJ2-3; no clear D gene. The CDR3 is 13 residues long. Germline V CDR1 and CDR2: SGDLS, YYNGEE. Trimming cost V 6 bases and J 2 bases, with 10 bases left between them. CDR3 bases: TGTGCCAGCAAATATACCCACACAGATACGCAGTATTTT. This encodes CASKYTHTDTQYF.

This clonotype was counted between two and nine times. The chain joins TRBV7-2 to TRBJ1-1; weak D call: TRBD1 (6 bases). The CDR3 loop spans 14 amino acids. Germline values: CDR1 SGHTA, CDR2 FQGNSA. V lost 10 bases and J 1 base, leaving 16 bases between the germline ends. CDR3 protein: CATKGGASNTEAFF. As DNA, the CDR3 is TGTGCCACCAAGGGGGGGGCATCGAACACTGAAGCTTTCTTT. The variable domain in full, completed from reference TRBV7-2 and TRBJ1-1, reads GAGVSQSPSNKVTEKGKDVELRCDPISGHTALYWYRQSLGQGLEFLIYFQGNSAPDKSGLPSDRFSAERTGGSVSTLTIQRTQQEDSAVYLCATKGGASNTEAFFGQGTRLTVV.

This chain links TRBV6-2 or TRBV6-3 with TRBJ1-2; D perhaps matches TRBD1 (6 bases). Germline-derived CDR1 and CDR2 are MNHEY and SVGEGT. The CDR3 extends over 16 amino acids. V lost 0 bases and J 8 bases, leaving 19 bases between the germline ends. In nucleotides, the CDR3 is TGTGCCAGCAGTTACTCGAAGCGGCAGGGGCCCAGAGGCTACACCTTC. This codes for CASSYSKRQGPRGYTF.